The subject of this entry is one T cell receptor (beta chain). This sample was included in a study of blood T cell repertoires in COVID-19. TCRdb's copy holds only in-frame clones and misses some; the assay was immunoSEQ multiplex PCR. The sample holds around 190,000 clones, 84% seen once. The CDR3 spans 12 residues. With 4 bases clipped from V and 12 bases from J, the junction kept 11 bases outside the gene matches. Germline V gene lookup returns CDR1 SQVTM and CDR2 ANQGSEA. The chain employs TRBV29-1 and TRBJ2-7, with 8 bases matching TRBD2. The clonotype originates from a human donor in a cohort sampled during active COVID-19. Sequenced input: peripheral blood. In nucleotides, the CDR3 is TGCAGCGTTGCCGGGGGGGGACACTTACGGTACTTC. Translated, it gives CSVAGGGHLRYF.